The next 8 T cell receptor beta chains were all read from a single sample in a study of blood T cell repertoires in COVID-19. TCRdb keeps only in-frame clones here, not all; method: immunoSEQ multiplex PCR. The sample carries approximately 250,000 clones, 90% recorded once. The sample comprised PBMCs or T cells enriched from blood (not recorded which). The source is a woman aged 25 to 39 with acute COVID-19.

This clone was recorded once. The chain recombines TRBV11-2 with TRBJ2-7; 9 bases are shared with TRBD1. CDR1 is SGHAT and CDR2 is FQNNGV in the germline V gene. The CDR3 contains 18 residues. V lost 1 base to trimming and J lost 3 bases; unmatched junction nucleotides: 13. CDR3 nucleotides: TGTGCCAGCAGCTTAGCAGGGATGGGACAGGGACTCTTCTACGAGCAGTACTTC. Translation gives CASSLAGMGQGLFYEQYF.

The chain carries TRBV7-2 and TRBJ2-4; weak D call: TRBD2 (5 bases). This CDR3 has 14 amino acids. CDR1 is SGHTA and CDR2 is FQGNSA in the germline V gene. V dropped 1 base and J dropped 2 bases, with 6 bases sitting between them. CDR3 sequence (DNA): TGTGCCAGCAGCTTAGACGGGACCAAAAACATTCAGTACTTC. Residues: CASSLDGTKNIQYF. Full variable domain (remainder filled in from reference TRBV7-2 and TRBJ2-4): GAGVSQSPSNKVTEKGKDVELRCDPISGHTALYWYRQSLGQGLEFLIYFQGNSAPDKSGLPSDRFSAERTGGSVSTLTIQRTQQEDSAVYLCASSLDGTKNIQYFGAGTRLSVL.

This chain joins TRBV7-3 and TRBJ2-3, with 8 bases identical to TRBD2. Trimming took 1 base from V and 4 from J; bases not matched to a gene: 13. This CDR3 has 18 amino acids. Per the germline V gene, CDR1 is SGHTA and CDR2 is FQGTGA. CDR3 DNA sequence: TGTGCCAGCAGCTTAATGGGTCGAGCGGGAGATGGGGCAGATACGCAGTATTTT. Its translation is CASSLMGRAGDGADTQYF.

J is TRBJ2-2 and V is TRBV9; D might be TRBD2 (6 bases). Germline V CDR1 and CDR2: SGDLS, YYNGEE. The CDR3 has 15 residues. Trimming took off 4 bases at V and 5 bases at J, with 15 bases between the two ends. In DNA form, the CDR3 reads TGTGCCAGCAGCTTCCGGGACTCTAGAACCGGGGAGCTGTTTTTT. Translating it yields CASSFRDSRTGELFF.

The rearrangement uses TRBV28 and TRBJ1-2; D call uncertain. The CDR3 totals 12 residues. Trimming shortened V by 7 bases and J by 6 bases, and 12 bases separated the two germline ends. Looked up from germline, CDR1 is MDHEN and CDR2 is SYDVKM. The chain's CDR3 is CASTRGFDGYTF. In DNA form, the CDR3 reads TGTGCCAGCACTCGAGGCTTTGATGGCTACACCTTC.

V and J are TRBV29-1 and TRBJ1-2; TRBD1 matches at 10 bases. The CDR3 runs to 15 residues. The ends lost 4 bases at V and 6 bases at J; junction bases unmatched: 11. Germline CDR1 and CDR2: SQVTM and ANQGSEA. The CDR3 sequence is CSVGDRGRVTNGYTF. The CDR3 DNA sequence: TGCAGCGTTGGAGACAGGGGGCGCGTCACAAATGGCTACACCTTC. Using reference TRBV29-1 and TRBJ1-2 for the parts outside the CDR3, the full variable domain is SAVISQKPSRDICQRGTSLTIQCQVDSQVTMMFWYRQQPGQSLTLIATANQGSEATYESGFVIDKFPISRPNLTFSTLTVSNMSPEDSSIYLCSVGDRGRVTNGYTFGSGTRLTVV.

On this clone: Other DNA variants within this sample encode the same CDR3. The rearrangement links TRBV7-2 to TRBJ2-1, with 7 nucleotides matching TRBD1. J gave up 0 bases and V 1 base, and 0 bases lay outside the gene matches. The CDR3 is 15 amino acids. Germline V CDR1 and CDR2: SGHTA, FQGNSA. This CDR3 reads CASSLGTGSYNEQFF. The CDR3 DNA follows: TGTGCCAGCAGCTTAGGGACAGGCTCCTACAATGAGCAGTTCTTC.

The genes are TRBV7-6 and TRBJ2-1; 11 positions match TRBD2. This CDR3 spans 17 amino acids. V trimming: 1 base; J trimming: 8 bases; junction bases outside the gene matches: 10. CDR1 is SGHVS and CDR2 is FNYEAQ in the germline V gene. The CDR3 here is CASSLVRLAGGDDEQFF. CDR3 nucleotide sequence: TGTGCCAGCAGCTTAGTGCGGCTAGCGGGAGGTGACGATGAGCAGTTCTTC.